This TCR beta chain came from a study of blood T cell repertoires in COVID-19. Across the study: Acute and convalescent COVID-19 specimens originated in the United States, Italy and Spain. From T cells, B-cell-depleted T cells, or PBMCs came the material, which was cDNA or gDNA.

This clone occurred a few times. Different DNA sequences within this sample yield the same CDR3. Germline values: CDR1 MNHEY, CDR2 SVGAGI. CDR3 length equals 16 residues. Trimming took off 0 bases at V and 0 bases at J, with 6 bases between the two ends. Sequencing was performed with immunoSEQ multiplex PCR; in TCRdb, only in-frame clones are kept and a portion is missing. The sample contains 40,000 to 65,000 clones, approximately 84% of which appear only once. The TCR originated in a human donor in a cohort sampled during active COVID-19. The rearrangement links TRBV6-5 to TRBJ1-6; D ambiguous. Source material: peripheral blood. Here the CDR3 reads CASSYSSSSYNSPLHF. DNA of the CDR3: TGTGCCAGCAGTTACTCGTCCAGCTCCTATAATTCACCCCTCCACTTT.